A selection of T cell receptor beta chains follows, all from one sample in a study of cytomegalovirus exposure and HLA in healthy donors. Profiling relied on immunoSEQ multiplex PCR, and the TCRdb table lists in-frame clones only, not all of them. This table holds fewer than 200,000 clones, roughly 79% found once. Sequencing input: PBMCs. Receptors were obtained from a woman aged 18 to 35 in good health and CMV-seropositive. The CDR3 runs from the conserved cysteine through the conserved F or W. D genes are given only for firm matches. The size field is filled for only some rows; it gives once, few, many or a size class.

d_call j_call v_call clone_size cdr3_aa cdr3_nt
TRBD2 TRBJ2-3 TRBV10-3 NA CAISVASSGGAASDTQYF TGTGCCATCAGTGTGGCCTCTAGCGGGGGGGCCGCGTCGGATACGCAGTATTTT
NA TRBJ2-7 TRBV4-2 NA CASSQAVSSYEQYF TGTGCCAGCAGCCAAGCTGTTAGCTCCTACGAGCAGTACTTC
TRBD1 TRBJ2-7 TRBV19 NA CASSVTGGEVRQYF TGTGCCAGTAGTGTGACAGGGGGCGAGGTCCGTCAGTACTTC
TRBD1 TRBJ2-5 TRBV7-9 few CASSPRTGEETQYF TGTGCCAGCAGCCCGCGGACAGGGGAGGAGACCCAGTACTTC
NA TRBJ1-1 TRBV19 NA CASSIDLEVVEAFF TGTGCCAGTAGTATAGATCTGGAGGTGGTTGAAGCTTTCTTT
TRBD1 TRBJ2-1 TRBV19 NA CASISGQGSYNEQFF TGTGCCAGTATCTCAGGACAGGGCTCCTACAATGAGCAGTTCTTC
NA TRBJ1-5 TRBV28 NA CASSAGVQPQHF TGTGCCAGCAGTGCAGGGGTTCAGCCCCAGCATTTT
NA TRBJ2-5 TRBV29-1 NA CSVEDLAGLGETQYF TGCAGCGTTGAAGATCTCGCAGGGCTGGGGGAGACCCAGTACTTC
NA TRBJ2-7 TRBV29-1 few CSVGWRGEQYF TGCAGCGTTGGGTGGAGGGGCGAGCAGTACTTC
NA TRBJ1-1 TRBV7-9 NA CASSRDRIPFF TGTGCCAGCAGCCGCGACAGGATTCCTTTCTTT
NA TRBJ2-5 TRBV6-5 NA CASCSYLGGETQYF TGTGCCAGCTGCTCCTACCTAGGCGGAGAGACCCAGTACTTC
TRBD1 TRBJ1-2 TRBV6-1 once CASSGPPGGLSGYTF TGTGCCAGCAGTGGCCCTCCAGGGGGTTTGAGTGGCTACACCTTC
TRBD2 TRBJ2-5 TRBV28 NA CASRPGGALEKETQYF TGTGCCAGCCGACCCGGGGGGGCCTTGGAAAAAGAGACCCAGTACTTC
TRBD2 TRBJ2-5 TRBV30 NA CAWGGTSGETQYF TGTGCCTGGGGGGGGACTAGCGGAGAGACCCAGTACTTC
NA TRBJ1-1 TRBV6-6 NA CASSASQGYGAFF TGTGCCAGCAGTGCATCTCAGGGTTATGGAGCTTTCTTT
TRBD1 TRBJ1-1 TRBV7-8 NA CASSLTGGTEAFF TGTGCCAGCAGCCTGACAGGGGGGACTGAAGCTTTCTTT
TRBD1 TRBJ1-3 TRBV5-6 NA CASSSEYVTGTGVGNTIYF TGTGCCAGCAGCTCCGAATACGTAACCGGGACAGGGGTTGGAAACACCATATATTTT